One sample yielded the 24 T cell receptor beta chains listed below, sequenced in a study of graft-versus-host responses after intestinal transplantation (dated by TCRdb to the early 2020s). This specimen's time point label, per the study, means: cells obtained before transplantation from donor or recipient. Library prep was done by the immunoSEQ multiplex PCR assay. The table comes from immuneACCESS by way of TCRdb, which keeps in-frame sequences with V and J called. Part of the clones is missing from these tables; in studies checked, under half for an unresolved V gene and the rest for unknown reasons. The sample yields 45,000 to 50,000 clones; nearly 95% were counted once. In total, the top ten clones hold 2% to 3% of the sample. For these TCRs, the target antigens are not known. This sample comprised unstimulated CD4+ T cells sorted from spleen or lymph node cells, obtained before transplant. These receptors were collected from a human donor who was the organ donor for an intestinal transplant.

V gene TRBV6-1 combines with J gene TRBJ1-5; the D is unclear. Germline values: CDR1 MNHNS, CDR2 SASEGT. V lost 1 base and J lost 5, with 3 bases in between. The CDR3 consists of 12 residues. CDR3 amino acids: CASSEGYQPQHF. In DNA, the CDR3 is TGTGCCAGCAGTGAAGGGTATCAGCCCCAGCATTTT.

V usage is TRBV6-6 and J usage is TRBJ1-1; 7 bases match TRBD1. Germline trimming cut 6 bases from V and 4 bases from J; bases unmatched to any gene: 5. Germline-derived CDR1 and CDR2 are MNHNY and SVGAGI (reference sequence). This CDR3 is 13 amino acids long. CDR3 DNA sequence: TGTGCCAGCAGCGGAGGGGGCGGCACTGAAGCTTTCTTT. It codes for CASSGGGGTEAFF.

DNA of the CDR3: TGTGCCAGCAGGCCCACATGGGGGAGTAATGAAAAACTGTTTTTT. Residues: CASRPTWGSNEKLFF. V is TRBV6-5 and J is TRBJ1-4; the D gene is possibly TRBD1 (5 bases). The germline gives CDR1 MNHEY, CDR2 SVGAGI. V gave up 6 bases and J gave up 4 bases, with 15 bases separating them. This CDR3 is built from 15 residues.

The gene calls are TRBV11-2 and TRBJ2-7; 8 bases are a match to TRBD2. The V and J ends lost 5 bases and 0 bases, in that order; junction bases with no gene match: 9. Germline CDR1 and CDR2: SGHAT and FQNNGV. The CDR3 is 16 amino acids. CDR3 in amino acids: CASSLSLAGGSYEQYF. The CDR3 DNA is TGTGCCAGCAGCCTCTCTCTAGCGGGTGGCTCCTACGAGCAGTACTTC. Together with reference TRBV11-2 and TRBJ2-7, the CDR3 gives the full variable domain: EAGVAQSPRYKIIEKRQSVAFWCNPISGHATLYWYQQILGQGPKLLIQFQNNGVVDDSQLPKDRFSAERLKGVDSTLKIQPAKLEDSAVYLCASSLSLAGGSYEQYFGPGTRLTVT.

This clone was seen once. The chain couples TRBV5-5 to TRBJ1-2; no reliable D call. CDR1 is SGHKS, CDR2 YYEKEE, per germline (reference sequence). The CDR3 is 15 amino acids. Trimming took off 1 base at V and 0 bases at J, with 10 bases between the two ends. CDR3 amino acids: CASSLRPGTNYGYTF. CDR3 sequence (DNA): TGTGCCAGCAGCTTGAGGCCAGGCACTAACTATGGCTACACCTTC. The variable domain in full, with the rest retrieved from reference TRBV5-5 and TRBJ1-2, is DAGVTQSPTHLIKTRGQQVTLRCSPISGHKSVSWYQQVLGQGPQFIFQYYEKEERGRGNFPDRFSARQFPNYSSELNVNALLLGDSALYLCASSLRPGTNYGYTFGSGTRLTVV.

The chain couples TRBV28 to TRBJ1-5; D gene unclear. There are 12 residues in the CDR3. In germline, CDR1 is MDHEN, CDR2 SYDVKM. The V end lost 3 bases, the J end lost 6 bases, and 6 bases lay between the germline ends. The CDR3 DNA is TGTGCCAGCAGTTTTGATATTCAGCCCCAGCATTTT. Protein sequence: CASSFDIQPQHF.

The chain combines TRBV19 with TRBJ2-1; a possible D gene is TRBD1 (6 bases). The germline V gene has CDR1 LNHDA and CDR2 SQIVND (reference sequence). Trimming shortened V by 5 bases and J by 2 bases, and 13 bases separated the two germline ends. The CDR3 is made up of 15 amino acids. CDR3: CASSPRGNAYNEQFF. CDR3 coding DNA: TGTGCCAGTAGTCCGAGGGGGAATGCCTACAATGAGCAGTTCTTC.

The CDR3 coding sequence is TGTGCCAGCAGCTTCGGGGGTAATGAGCAGTTCTTC. Protein sequence: CASSFGGNEQFF. The chain is built from TRBV5-5 and TRBJ2-1; TRBD2 might be the D (6 bases). CDR1 is SGHKS and CDR2 is YYEKEE in the germline V gene (reference sequence). Deletions cut 2 bases from V and 7 bases from J, with 7 bases between. CDR3 size: 12 residues.

The rearrangement links TRBV19 to TRBJ1-2; D ambiguous. CDR1 and CDR2 (germline): LNHDA, SQIVND (reference sequence). This CDR3 has 11 residues. V was pared by 6 bases and J by 3 bases, with 5 bases between. CDR3 amino acids: CASREHYGYTF. The CDR3 nucleotides read TGTGCCAGTAGGGAACACTATGGCTACACCTTC. The full variable domain, with the rest looked up from reference TRBV19 and TRBJ1-2, is DGGITQSPKYLFRKEGQNVTLSCEQNLNHDAMYWYRQDPGQGLRLIYYSQIVNDFQKGDIAEGYSVSREKKESFPLTVTSAQKNPTAFYLCASREHYGYTFGSGTRLTVV.

This chain joins TRBV7-9 and TRBJ1-5; 8 bases agree with TRBD1. With V trimmed by 5 bases and J by 4 bases, 10 bases remained unmatched. This CDR3 spans 16 amino acids. Germline V gene data show CDR1 as SEHNR and CDR2 as FQNEAQ (reference sequence). CDR3 bases: TGTGCCAGCAGCCGCGGACAGGGAGTAGAGAATCAGCCCCAGCATTTT. Protein: CASSRGQGVENQPQHF. The variable domain in full, with the rest retrieved from reference TRBV7-9 and TRBJ1-5, is DTGVSQNPRHKITKRGQNVTFRCDPISEHNRLYWYRQTLGQGPEFLTYFQNEAQLEKSRLLSDRFSAERPKGSFSTLEIQRTEQGDSAMYLCASSRGQGVENQPQHFGDGTRLSIL.

The J gene is TRBJ1-2, the V gene TRBV5-1; D perhaps matches TRBD1 (5 bases). CDR3 length: 13 residues. Trimming cost V 2 bases and J 4 bases, with 9 bases left between them. Germline CDR1 SGHRS, CDR2 YFSETQ. The CDR3 loop reads CASSFIQGYGYTF. CDR3 coding DNA: TGCGCCAGCAGCTTCATTCAGGGCTATGGCTACACCTTC.

The V call is TRBV4-3, the J call TRBJ2-1, with 8 bases lining up with TRBD1. CDR1 and CDR2 from the germline V gene are LGHNA and YSLEER. CDR3 length equals 15 residues. Trimming took 1 base from V and 2 from J; bases not matched to a gene: 1. The CDR3 loop is CASSQGDRPYNEQFF. The CDR3 nucleotides read TGCGCCAGCAGCCAAGGGGACAGGCCCTACAATGAGCAGTTCTTC.

The count of this clone is one. The chain joins TRBV6-5 to TRBJ2-7; D gene uncertain. Per the germline V gene, CDR1 is MNHEY and CDR2 is SVGAGI. Trimming took off 0 bases at V and 4 bases at J, with 10 bases between the two ends. This CDR3 spans 14 amino acids. CDR3 DNA sequence: TGTGCCAGCAGTTACTCGATCCAGGCTTACGAGCAGTACTTC. It specifies CASSYSIQAYEQYF.

As for this clone: The junction differs from germline at one of its ends, possibly a read error. The V gene is TRBV7-7, the J gene TRBJ2-1; D possibly corresponds to TRBD2 (6 bases). CDR1 is SSHAT, CDR2 FNYEAQ, per germline (reference sequence). The CDR3 is made up of 14 amino acids. The CDR3 nucleotides are TGTGCTAGCAGCTTATGGCGGGACTCCAATGAGCAGTTCTTC. Translated, it gives CASSLWRDSNEQFF.

V usage is TRBV20-1 and J usage is TRBJ1-2; D not certain. Germline V CDR1 and CDR2: DFQATT, SNEGSKA (reference sequence). The length of the CDR3 is 11 residues. Trimming stripped 1 base from V and 4 bases from J, with 4 bases between. CDR3 sequence (DNA): TGCAGTGCTAGAGGACCCTATGGCTACACCTTC. This sequence encodes CSARGPYGYTF.

The gene calls are TRBV7-2 and TRBJ2-1; no clear D gene. This CDR3 contains 12 residues. Per germline, CDR1 SGHTA and CDR2 FQGNSA. The germline V and J ends were trimmed by 5 bases and 3 bases, with 5 bases remaining between them. CDR3 sequence reads: CASSPDYNEQFF. CDR3 nucleotide sequence: TGTGCCAGCAGCCCAGACTACAATGAGCAGTTCTTC.

This rearrangement joins TRBV11-1 to TRBJ2-3, with 8 positions matching TRBD2. Per the germline V gene, CDR1 is SGHAT and CDR2 is FQDESV (reference sequence). The CDR3 is made up of 15 amino acids. Germline trimming cut 2 bases from V and 5 bases from J; bases unmatched to any gene: 6. The CDR3 bases are TGTGCCAGCAGCTTACACGGGAGGGATGAAGATACGCAGTATTTT. Its translation is CASSLHGRDEDTQYF.

V gene TRBV5-7 combines with J gene TRBJ2-3; D call uncertain. TRBV5-7 has ORF status, its function being uncertain. The CDR3 contains 12 residues. V dropped 4 bases and J dropped 4 bases, with 7 bases sitting between them. For the CDR3, the DNA is TGTGCCAGCAGCCCCATTGCAGATACGCAGTATTTT. It translates to CASSPIADTQYF.

This chain links TRBV9 with TRBJ1-6; no firm D call. The CDR3 contains 15 residues. The V gene lost 3 bases and the J gene lost 5 bases, with 12 bases spanning the gap. Germline CDR1 reads SGDLS; CDR2 reads YYNGEE. The CDR3 coding sequence is TGTGCCAGCAGCGACGACGGATATAATAATTCACCCCTCCACTTT. Encoded protein: CASSDDGYNNSPLHF.

This rearrangement joins TRBV28 to TRBJ1-5, with D maybe TRBD1 (5 bases). In germline, CDR1 is MDHEN, CDR2 SYDVKM. The CDR3 totals 15 residues. The ends were cut back, 6 bases at V and 5 bases at J, with 17 bases in the middle. In DNA, the CDR3 is TGTGCCAGCAGGCTATTTTTGGGGCCTGATCAGCCCCAGCATTTT. Its translation is CASRLFLGPDQPQHF.

The chain employs TRBV10-3 and TRBJ1-4, with D perhaps TRBD1 (6 bases). V lost 5 bases and J 4 bases, leaving 11 bases between the germline ends. This CDR3 has 14 residues. The germline V gene has CDR1 ENHRY and CDR2 SYGVKD. In nucleotides, the CDR3 is TGTGCCATCAGTAAACAGGGAGGTAATGAAAAACTGTTTTTT. The encoded protein is CAISKQGGNEKLFF.

The gene calls are TRBV9 and TRBJ2-3; D gene unclear. The CDR3 covers 13 residues. CDR1 and CDR2 from the germline V gene are SGDLS and YYNGEE. The V end lost 1 base, the J end lost 4 bases, and 7 bases lay between the germline ends. CDR3 in DNA: TGTGCCAGCAGCGTAACACAAGCAGATACGCAGTATTTT. Encoded protein: CASSVTQADTQYF.

The chain has TRBV19 and TRBJ2-2; TRBD2 matches at 10 bases. Per the germline V gene, CDR1 is LNHDA and CDR2 is SQIVND (reference sequence). Germline trimming cut 7 bases from V and 1 base from J; bases unmatched to any gene: 9. The CDR3 totals 17 residues. CDR3 loop: CASTSLAGQRNTGELFF. In DNA form, the CDR3 reads TGTGCCAGTACCTCACTAGCGGGACAGAGGAACACCGGGGAGCTGTTTTTT.

The rearrangement joins TRBV7-8 to TRBJ2-7; the D gene could be TRBD1 or TRBD2 (5 bases each). The V end was cut by 3 bases, the J end by 2 bases, with 8 bases between. The CDR3 spans 13 residues. Germline V CDR1 and CDR2: SGHVS, FQNEAQ. CDR3 in DNA: TGTGCCAGCAGCTTGGGACGCACCTACGAGCAGTACTTC. Encoded protein: CASSLGRTYEQYF.